Relative to its sample, the clone carrying this TCR beta chain is medium-sized. Its antigen is unidentified. This CDR3 contains 12 residues. Looked up from germline, CDR1 is MNHNY and CDR2 is SVGAGI (reference sequence). V lost 6 bases to trimming and J lost 7 bases; unmatched junction nucleotides: 3. One entry per CDR3 protein results from TCRdb running MiXCR on the 5' RACE reads. The repertoire consists of tens of thousands of distinct CDR3 sequences, with 14% occurring once and the leading ten covering around 7%. This entry belongs to a study of early T cells in non-severe SARS-CoV-2 infection. Looking at the study overall: Chains stayed unpaired after sequencing of bulk RNA from unsorted whole blood.

Notes on the study in general: Clonotype matching in VDJdb favored anti-spike CD8 responses and did not capture private and CD4 specificities.

V gene TRBV6-6 combines with J gene TRBJ2-7, with 10 bases aligning to TRBD1. The specimen sequenced was whole blood. The clonotype comes from an adult who was a healthcare worker with PCR-confirmed SARS-CoV-2 infection or an uninfected control (not recorded which). In nucleotides, the CDR3 is TGTGCCAGCAGCGGACAGGGGGGAGAGCAGTACTTC. This codes for CASSGQGGEQYF.